The 2 T cell receptor beta chains given below trace back to one sample, sequenced in a study of T-cell memory formation after mild COVID-19. One entry per CDR3 protein, called by TCRdb with MiXCR from the 5' RACE reads. The table shows 300,000 to 400,000 distinct CDR3 sequences, with 13% occurring only once. Specimen: PBMCs or a T cell subset sorted from them (not recorded which). These receptors all come from a man between 18 and 35 years old who had mild COVID-19 (a few samples of this study predate the infection). Cell type and time point are not known.

The chain is built from TRBV9 and TRBJ2-3; D is perhaps TRBD2 (7 bases). V shed 8 bases and J shed 2 bases, with 18 bases lying between them. The CDR3 is 15 residues long. Germline loops: CDR1 SGDLS, CDR2 YYNGEE. CDR3 region: CASRRGGAPTDTQYF. CDR3 nucleotide sequence: TGTGCCAGTCGTAGGGGGGGGGCCCCCACAGATACGCAGTATTTT.

This clonotype was seen many times. This chain's CDR3 is CASRGNYEQYV. CDR3 sequence (DNA): TGTGCCAGCAGAGGGAATTACGAGCAGTACGTC. The genes are TRBV25-1 and TRBJ2-7; D call uncertain. The CDR3 loop spans 11 amino acids. Germline V gives CDR1 MGHDK, CDR2 SYGVNS. Trimming removed 6 bases from V and 4 bases from J, with 7 bases in between.